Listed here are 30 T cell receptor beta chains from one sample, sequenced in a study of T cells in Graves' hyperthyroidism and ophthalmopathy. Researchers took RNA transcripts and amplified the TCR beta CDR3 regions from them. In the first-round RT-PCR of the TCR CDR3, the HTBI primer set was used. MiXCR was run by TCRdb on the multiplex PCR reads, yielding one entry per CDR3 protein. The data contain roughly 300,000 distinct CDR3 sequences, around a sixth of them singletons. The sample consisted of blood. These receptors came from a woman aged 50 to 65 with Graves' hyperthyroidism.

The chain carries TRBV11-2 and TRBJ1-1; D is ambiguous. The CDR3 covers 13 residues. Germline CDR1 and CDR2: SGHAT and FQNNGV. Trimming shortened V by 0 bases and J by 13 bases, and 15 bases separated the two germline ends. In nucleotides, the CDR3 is TGTGCCAGCAGCTTAGATACCGTACTCAAGGGTTTCTTT. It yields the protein CASSLDTVLKGFF.

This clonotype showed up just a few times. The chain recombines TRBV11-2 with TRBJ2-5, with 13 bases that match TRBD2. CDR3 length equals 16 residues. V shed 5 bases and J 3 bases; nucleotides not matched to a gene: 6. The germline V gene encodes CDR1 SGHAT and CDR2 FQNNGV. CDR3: CASSLRTSGGKETQYF. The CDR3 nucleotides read TGTGCCAGCAGCCTGCGGACTAGCGGGGGTAAAGAGACCCAGTACTTC.

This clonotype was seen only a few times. CDR3 bases: TGTGCCAGCAGCTTAGCGTCAGGGGAAGGATCACCCCTCCACTTT. This encodes CASSLASGEGSPLHF. The rearrangement joins TRBV7-6 to TRBJ1-6, with D possibly being TRBD1 (6 bases). This CDR3 is 15 amino acids long. V was cut by 0 bases and J by 10 bases, with 13 bases left in between. Looked up from germline, CDR1 is SGHVS and CDR2 is FNYEAQ.

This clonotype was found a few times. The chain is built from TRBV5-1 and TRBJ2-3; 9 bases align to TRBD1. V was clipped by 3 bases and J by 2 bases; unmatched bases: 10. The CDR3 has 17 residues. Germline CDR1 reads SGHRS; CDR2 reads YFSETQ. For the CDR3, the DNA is TGCGCCAGCAGCTCACCGGGACAGGGTTTACCCACAGATACGCAGTATTTT. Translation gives CASSSPGQGLPTDTQYF. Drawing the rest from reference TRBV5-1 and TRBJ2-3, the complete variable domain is KAGVTQTPRYLIKTRGQQVTLSCSPISGHRSVSWYQQTPGQGLQFLFEYFSETQRNKGNFPGRFSGRQFSNSRSEMNVSTLELGDSALYLCASSSPGQGLPTDTQYFGPGTRLTVL.

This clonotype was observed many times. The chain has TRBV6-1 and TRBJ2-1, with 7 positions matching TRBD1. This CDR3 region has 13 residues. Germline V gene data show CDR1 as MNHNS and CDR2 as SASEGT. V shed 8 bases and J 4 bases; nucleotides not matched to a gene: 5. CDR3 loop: CASGKGQYNEQFF. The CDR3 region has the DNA TGTGCCAGCGGCAAGGGACAGTACAATGAGCAGTTCTTC.

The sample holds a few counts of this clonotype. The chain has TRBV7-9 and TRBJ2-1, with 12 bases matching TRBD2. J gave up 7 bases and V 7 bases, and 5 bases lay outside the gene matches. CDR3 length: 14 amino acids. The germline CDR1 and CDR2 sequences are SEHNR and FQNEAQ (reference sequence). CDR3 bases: TGTGCCAGCACCCGACTAGCGGGAGAGAATGAGCAGTTCTTC. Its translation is CASTRLAGENEQFF.

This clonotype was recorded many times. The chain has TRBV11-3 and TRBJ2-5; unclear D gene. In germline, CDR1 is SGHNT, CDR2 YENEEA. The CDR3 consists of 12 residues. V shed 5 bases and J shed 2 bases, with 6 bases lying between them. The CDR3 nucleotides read TGTGCCAGCAGCAAGGATCAAGAGACCCAGTACTTC. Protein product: CASSKDQETQYF.

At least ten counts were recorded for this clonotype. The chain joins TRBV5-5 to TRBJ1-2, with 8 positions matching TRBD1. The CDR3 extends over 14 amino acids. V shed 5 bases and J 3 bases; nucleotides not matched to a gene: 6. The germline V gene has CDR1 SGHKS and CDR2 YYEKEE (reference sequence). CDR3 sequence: CASSLQQGDYGYTF. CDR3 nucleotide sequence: TGTGCCAGCAGTTTGCAACAGGGGGACTATGGCTACACCTTC.

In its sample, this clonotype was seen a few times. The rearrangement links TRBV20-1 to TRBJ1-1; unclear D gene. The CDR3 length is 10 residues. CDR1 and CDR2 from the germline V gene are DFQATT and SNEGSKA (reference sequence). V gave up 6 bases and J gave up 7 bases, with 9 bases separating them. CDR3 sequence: CSAEHIEAFF. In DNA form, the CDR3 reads TGCAGTGCCGAACACATTGAAGCTTTCTTT.

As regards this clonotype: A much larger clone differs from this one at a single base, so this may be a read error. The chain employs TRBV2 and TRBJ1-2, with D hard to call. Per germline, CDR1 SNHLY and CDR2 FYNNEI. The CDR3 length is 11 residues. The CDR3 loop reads CASSEGLSNAF. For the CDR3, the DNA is TGTGCCAGCAGTGAGGGCCTCTCGAACGCCTTC.

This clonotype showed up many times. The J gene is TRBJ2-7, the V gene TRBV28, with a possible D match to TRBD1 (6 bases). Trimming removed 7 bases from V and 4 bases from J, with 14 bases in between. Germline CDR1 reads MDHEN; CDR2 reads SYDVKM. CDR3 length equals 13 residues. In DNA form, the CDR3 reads TGTGCCAGCAACTCCGGGACACGATACGAGCAGTACTTC. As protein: CASNSGTRYEQYF.

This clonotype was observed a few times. This CDR3 is CATSDPGPPNPDTQYF. CDR3 DNA: TGTGCCACCAGTGATCCCGGGCCTCCTAATCCAGATACGCAGTATTTT. The rearrangement uses TRBV24-1 and TRBJ2-3; D remains unclear. The CDR3 is 16 amino acids. Germline V lookup: CDR1 KGHDR, CDR2 SFDVKD. The V and J ends lost 3 bases and 4 bases respectively, with 16 bases between them.

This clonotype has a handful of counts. The CDR3 DNA is TGTGCCAGCAGTTTAACTTGGGGTGGGGGGAGGAACACCGGGGAGCTGTTTTTT. This translates into CASSLTWGGGRNTGELFF. V usage is TRBV12-3 or TRBV12-4 and J usage is TRBJ2-2; D is perhaps TRBD2 (6 bases). This CDR3 has 18 amino acids. Trimming stripped 2 bases from V and 1 base from J, with 17 bases between.

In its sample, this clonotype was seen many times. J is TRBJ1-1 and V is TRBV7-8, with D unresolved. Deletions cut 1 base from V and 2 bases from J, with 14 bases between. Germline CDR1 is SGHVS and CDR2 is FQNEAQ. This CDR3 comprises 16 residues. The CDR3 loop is CASSLESELLNTEAFF. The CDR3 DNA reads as TGTGCCAGCAGCTTAGAGTCAGAACTCTTAAACACTGAAGCTTTCTTT.

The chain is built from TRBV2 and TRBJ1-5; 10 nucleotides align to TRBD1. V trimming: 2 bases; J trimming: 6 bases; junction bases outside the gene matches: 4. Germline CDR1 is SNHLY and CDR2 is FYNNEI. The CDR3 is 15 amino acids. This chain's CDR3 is CASSERTGGGQPQHF. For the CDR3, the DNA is TGTGCCAGCAGTGAACGGACAGGGGGTGGTCAGCCCCAGCATTTT.

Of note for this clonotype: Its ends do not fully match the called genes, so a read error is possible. The CDR3 here is CASGDFGGNTIYF. The CDR3 nucleotides read TGTGCCAGCGGTGACTTTGGTGGAAACACCATATATTTT. The V and J genes are TRBV6-1 and TRBJ1-3, with D uncertain. The CDR3 sequence is 13 residues long. Germline V gene sequence: CDR1 MNHNS, CDR2 SASEGT.

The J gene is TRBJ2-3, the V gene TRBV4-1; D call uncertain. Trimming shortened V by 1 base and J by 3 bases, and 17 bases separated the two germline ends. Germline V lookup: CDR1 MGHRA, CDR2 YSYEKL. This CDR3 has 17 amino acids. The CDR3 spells CASSQGFVESLTDTQYF. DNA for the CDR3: TGCGCCAGCAGCCAAGGATTCGTAGAGTCCCTGACAGATACGCAGTATTTT.

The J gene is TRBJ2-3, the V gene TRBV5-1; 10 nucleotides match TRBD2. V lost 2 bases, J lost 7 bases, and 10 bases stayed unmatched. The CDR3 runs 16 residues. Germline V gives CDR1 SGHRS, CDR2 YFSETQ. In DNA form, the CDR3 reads TGCGCCAGCAGCTTCACTAGCGGGAAGACCGGGAATACGCAGTATTTT. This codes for CASSFTSGKTGNTQYF.

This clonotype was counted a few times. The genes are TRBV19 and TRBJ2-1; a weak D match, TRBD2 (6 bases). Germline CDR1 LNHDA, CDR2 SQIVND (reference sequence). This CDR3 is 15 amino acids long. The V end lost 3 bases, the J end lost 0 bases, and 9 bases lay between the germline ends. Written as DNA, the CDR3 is TGTGCCAGTAGTATTCGGCGGGACTCCTACAATGAGCAGTTCTTC. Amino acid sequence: CASSIRRDSYNEQFF. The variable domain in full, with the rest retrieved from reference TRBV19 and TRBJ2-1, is DGGITQSPKYLFRKEGQNVTLSCEQNLNHDAMYWYRQDPGQGLRLIYYSQIVNDFQKGDIAEGYSVSREKKESFPLTVTSAQKNPTAFYLCASSIRRDSYNEQFFGPGTRLTVL.

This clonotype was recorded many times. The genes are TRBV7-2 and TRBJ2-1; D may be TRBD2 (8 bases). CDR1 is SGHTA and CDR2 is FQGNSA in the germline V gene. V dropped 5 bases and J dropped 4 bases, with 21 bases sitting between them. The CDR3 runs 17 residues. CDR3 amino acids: CASSAAGGAGAYNEQFF. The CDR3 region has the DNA TGTGCCAGCAGCGCAGCAGGGGGAGCGGGGGCATACAATGAGCAGTTCTTC.

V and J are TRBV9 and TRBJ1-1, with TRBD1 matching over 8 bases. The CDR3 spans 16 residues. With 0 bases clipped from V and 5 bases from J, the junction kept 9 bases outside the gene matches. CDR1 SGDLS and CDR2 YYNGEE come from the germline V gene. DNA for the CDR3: TGTGCCAGCAGCGTAGATCCAGGGGGCTTAGAGACTGAAGCTTTCTTT. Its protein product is CASSVDPGGLETEAFF.

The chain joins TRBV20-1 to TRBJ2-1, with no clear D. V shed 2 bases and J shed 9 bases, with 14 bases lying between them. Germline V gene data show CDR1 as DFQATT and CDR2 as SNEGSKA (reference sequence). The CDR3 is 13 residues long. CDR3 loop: CSARTFLLGEQFF. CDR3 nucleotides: TGCAGTGCTAGAACCTTCCTCTTGGGTGAGCAGTTCTTC.

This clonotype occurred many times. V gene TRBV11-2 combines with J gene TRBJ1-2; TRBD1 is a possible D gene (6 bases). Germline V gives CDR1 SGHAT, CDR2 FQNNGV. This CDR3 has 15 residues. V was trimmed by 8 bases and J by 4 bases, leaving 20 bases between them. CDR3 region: CASSPGAGVIYGYTF. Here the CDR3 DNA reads TGTGCCAGCTCCCCCGGGGCAGGGGTAATCTATGGCTACACCTTC.

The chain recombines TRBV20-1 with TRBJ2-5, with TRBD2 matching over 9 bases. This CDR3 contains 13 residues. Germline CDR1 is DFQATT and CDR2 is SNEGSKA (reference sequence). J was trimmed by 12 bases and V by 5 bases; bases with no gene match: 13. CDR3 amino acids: CSALNSGSPGEYF. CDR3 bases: TGCAGTGCTCTCAATAGCGGGAGCCCAGGGGAGTACTTC.

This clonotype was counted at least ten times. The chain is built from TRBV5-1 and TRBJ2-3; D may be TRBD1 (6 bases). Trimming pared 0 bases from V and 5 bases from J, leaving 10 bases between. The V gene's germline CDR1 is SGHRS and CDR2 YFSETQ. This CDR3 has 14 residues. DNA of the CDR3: TGCGCCAGCAGCTTGGCAGGGGTTGGAGATACGCAGTATTTT. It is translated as CASSLAGVGDTQYF.

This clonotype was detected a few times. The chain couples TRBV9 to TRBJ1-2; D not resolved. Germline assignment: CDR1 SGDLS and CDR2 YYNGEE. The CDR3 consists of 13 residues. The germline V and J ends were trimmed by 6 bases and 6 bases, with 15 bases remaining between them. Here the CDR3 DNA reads TGTGCCAGCACAGGACGGCCCGGGAATGGCTACACCTTC. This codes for CASTGRPGNGYTF.

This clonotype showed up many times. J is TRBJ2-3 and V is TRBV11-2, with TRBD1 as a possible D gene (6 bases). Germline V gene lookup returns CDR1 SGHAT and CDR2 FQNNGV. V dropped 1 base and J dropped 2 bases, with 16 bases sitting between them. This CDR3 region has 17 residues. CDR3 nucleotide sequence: TGTGCCAGCAGCTTAGCGGTGCAGGGGACAAACACAGATACGCAGTATTTT. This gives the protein CASSLAVQGTNTDTQYF.

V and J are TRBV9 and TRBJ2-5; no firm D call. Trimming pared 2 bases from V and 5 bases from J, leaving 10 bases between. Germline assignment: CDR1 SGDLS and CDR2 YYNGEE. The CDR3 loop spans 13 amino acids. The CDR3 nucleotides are TGTGCCAGCAGCGTCGAACCCATCGAGACCCAGTACTTC. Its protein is CASSVEPIETQYF.

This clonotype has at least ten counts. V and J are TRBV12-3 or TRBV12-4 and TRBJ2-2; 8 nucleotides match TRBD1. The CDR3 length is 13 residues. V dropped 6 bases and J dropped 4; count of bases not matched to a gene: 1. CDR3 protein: CASRTGATGELFF. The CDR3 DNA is TGTGCCAGCAGGACAGGGGCCACCGGGGAGCTGTTTTTT.

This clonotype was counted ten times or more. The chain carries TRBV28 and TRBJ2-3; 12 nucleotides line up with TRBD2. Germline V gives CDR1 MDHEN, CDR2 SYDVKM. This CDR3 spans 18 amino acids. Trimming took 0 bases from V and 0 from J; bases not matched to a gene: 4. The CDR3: CASSLWTSGSTSTDTQYF. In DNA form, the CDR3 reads TGTGCCAGCAGTTTATGGACTAGCGGGAGTACTAGCACAGATACGCAGTATTTT.